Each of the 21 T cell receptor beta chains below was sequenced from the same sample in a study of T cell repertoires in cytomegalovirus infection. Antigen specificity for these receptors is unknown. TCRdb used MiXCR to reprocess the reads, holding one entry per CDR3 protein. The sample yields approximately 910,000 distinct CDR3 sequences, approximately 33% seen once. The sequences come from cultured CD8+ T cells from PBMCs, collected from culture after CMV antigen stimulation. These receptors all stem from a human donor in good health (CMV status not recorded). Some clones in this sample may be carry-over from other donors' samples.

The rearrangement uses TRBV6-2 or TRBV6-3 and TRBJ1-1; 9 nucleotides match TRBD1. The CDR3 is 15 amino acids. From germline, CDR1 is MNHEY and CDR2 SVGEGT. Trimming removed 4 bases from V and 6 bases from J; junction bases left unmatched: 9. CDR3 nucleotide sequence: TGTGCCAGCAGTTTCTGGACAGGGGTCGACGCTGAAGCTTTCTTT. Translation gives CASSFWTGVDAEAFF.

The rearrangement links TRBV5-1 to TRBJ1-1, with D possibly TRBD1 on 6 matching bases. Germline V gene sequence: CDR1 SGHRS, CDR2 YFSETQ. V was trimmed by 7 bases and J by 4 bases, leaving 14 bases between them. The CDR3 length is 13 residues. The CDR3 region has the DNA TGCGCCAGCTTCGGGACAAGGGGCACTGAAGCTTTCTTT. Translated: CASFGTRGTEAFF.

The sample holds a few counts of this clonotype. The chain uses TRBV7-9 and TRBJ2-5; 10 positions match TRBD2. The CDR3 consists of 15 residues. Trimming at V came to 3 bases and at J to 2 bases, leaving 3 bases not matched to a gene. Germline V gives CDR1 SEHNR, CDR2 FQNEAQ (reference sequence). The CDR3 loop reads CASSLGTSVQETQYF. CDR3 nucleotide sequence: TGTGCCAGCAGCTTGGGGACTAGCGTTCAAGAGACCCAGTACTTC.

The DNA of the CDR3 is TGTGCCAGCAGCCCCTGGACCACGGCGGCTGCGGATACTGAAGCTTTCTTT. This translates into CASSPWTTAAADTEAFF. The V and J genes are TRBV9 and TRBJ1-1; D is ambiguous. CDR1 is SGDLS, CDR2 YYNGEE, per germline. The CDR3 spans 17 residues. With 4 bases removed from V and 5 bases from J, the gap between germline ends came to 24 bases.

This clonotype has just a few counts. The CDR3 DNA follows: TGTGCCAGCAGTTTCTCGATTCAAGGACTACCCTCCAGCTACGAGCAGTACTTC. Encoded protein: CASSFSIQGLPSSYEQYF. This chain connects TRBV6-5 to TRBJ2-7, with a weak D call TRBD2 (6 bases). The V and J ends lost 4 bases and 3 bases respectively, with 25 bases between them. CDR3 length: 18 residues. Germline CDR1 is MNHEY and CDR2 is SVGAGI.

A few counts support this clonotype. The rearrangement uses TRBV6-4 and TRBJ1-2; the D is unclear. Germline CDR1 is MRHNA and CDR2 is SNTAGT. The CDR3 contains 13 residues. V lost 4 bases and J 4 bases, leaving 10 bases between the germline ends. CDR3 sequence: CASSAESGYGYTF. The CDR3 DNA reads TGTGCCAGCAGTGCCGAGAGCGGCTATGGCTACACCTTC.

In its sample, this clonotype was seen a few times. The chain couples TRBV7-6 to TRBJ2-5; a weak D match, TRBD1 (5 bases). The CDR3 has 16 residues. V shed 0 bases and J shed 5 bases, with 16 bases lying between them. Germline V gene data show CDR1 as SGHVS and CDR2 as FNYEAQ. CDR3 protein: CASSLAAQGSWETQYF. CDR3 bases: TGTGCCAGCAGCTTAGCGGCCCAGGGCAGTTGGGAGACCCAGTACTTC.

CDR3: CASSLTSRGNTEAFF. For the CDR3, the DNA is TGTGCCAGCAGCCTCACTTCCCGGGGGAACACTGAAGCTTTCTTT. V is TRBV7-9 and J is TRBJ1-1; D gene ambiguous. The length of the CDR3 is 15 residues. Deletions cut 5 bases from V and 1 base from J, with 14 bases between. Germline values: CDR1 SEHNR, CDR2 FQNEAQ (reference sequence).

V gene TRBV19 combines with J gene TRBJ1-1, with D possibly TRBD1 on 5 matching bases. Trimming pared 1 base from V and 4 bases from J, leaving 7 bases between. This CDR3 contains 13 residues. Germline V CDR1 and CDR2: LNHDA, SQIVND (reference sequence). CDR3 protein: CASSIGGTTEAFF. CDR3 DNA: TGTGCCAGTAGTATAGGTGGGACCACTGAAGCTTTCTTT.

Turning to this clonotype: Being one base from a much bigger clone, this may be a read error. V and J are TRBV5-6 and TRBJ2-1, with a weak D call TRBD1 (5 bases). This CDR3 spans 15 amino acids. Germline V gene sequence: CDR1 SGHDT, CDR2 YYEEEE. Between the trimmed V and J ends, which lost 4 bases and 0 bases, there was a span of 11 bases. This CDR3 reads CASSTTAFSYNEQFF. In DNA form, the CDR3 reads TGTGCCAGCAGCACGACAGCTTTCTCCTACAATGAGCAGTTCTTC.

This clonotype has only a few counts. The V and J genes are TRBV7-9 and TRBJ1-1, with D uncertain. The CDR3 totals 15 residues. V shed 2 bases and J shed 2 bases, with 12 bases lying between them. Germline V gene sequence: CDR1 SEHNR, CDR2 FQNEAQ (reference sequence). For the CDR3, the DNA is TGTGCCAGCAGCTTACCGAGACGGGGTAACACTGAAGCTTTCTTT. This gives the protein CASSLPRRGNTEAFF.

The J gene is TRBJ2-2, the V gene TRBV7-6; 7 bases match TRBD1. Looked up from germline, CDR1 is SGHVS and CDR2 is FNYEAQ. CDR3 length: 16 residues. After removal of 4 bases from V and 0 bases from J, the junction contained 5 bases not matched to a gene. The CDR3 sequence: CASSSQGDANTGELFF. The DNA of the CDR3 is TGTGCCAGCAGCTCCCAGGGGGATGCGAACACCGGGGAGCTGTTTTTT.

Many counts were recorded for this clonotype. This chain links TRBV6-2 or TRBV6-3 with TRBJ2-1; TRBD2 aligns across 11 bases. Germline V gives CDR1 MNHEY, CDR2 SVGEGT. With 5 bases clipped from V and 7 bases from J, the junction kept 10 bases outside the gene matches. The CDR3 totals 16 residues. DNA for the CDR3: TGTGCCAGCAGTCTATTAGCGGGGGGGCCGAGGAATGAGCAGTTCTTC. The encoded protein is CASSLLAGGPRNEQFF.

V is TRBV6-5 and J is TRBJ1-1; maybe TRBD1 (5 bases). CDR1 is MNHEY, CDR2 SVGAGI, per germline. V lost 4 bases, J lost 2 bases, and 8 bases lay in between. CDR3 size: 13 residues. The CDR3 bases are TGTGCCAGCAGTTTCCGGGACAACACTGAAGCTTTCTTT. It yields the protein CASSFRDNTEAFF.

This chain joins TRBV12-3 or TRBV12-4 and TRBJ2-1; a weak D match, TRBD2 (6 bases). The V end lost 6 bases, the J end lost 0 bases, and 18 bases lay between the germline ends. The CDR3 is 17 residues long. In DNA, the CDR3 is TGTGCCAGCAGGTTCTATTTGGAGGGAAGCTCCTACAATGAGCAGTTCTTC. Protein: CASRFYLEGSSYNEQFF.

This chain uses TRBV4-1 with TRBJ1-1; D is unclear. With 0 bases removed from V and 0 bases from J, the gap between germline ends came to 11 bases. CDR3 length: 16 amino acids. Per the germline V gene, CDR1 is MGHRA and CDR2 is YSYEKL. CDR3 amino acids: CASSQDREPLNTEAFF. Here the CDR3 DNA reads TGCGCCAGCAGCCAAGATCGTGAACCCTTGAACACTGAAGCTTTCTTT.

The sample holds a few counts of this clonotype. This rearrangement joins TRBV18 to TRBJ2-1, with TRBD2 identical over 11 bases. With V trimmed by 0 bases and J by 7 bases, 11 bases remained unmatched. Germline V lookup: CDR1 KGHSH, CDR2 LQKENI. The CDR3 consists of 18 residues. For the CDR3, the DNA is TGTGCCAGCTCACCACCATTAGCGGGGGGGGGCAGCGGAAATGAGCAGTTCTTC. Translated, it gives CASSPPLAGGGSGNEQFF.

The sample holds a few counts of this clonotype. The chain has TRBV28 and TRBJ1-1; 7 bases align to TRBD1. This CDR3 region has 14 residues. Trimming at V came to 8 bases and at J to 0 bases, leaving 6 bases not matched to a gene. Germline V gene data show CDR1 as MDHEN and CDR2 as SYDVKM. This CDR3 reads CASSRGTMNTEAFF. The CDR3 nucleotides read TGTGCCAGCTCCAGGGGGACGATGAACACTGAAGCTTTCTTT.

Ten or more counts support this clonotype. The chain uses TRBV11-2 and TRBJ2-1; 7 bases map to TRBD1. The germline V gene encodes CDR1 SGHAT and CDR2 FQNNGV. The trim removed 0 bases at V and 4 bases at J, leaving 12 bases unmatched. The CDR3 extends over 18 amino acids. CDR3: CASSLDAPDRERYNEQFF. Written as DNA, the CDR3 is TGTGCCAGCAGCTTAGACGCACCCGACAGGGAGCGATACAATGAGCAGTTCTTC.

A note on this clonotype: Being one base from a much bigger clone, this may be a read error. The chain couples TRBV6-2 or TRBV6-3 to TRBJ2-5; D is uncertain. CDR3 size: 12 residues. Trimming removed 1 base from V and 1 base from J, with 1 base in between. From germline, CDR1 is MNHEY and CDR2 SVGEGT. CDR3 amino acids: CASSYFQETQYF. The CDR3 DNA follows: TGTGCCAGCAGTTACTTCCAAGAGACCCAGTACTTC.

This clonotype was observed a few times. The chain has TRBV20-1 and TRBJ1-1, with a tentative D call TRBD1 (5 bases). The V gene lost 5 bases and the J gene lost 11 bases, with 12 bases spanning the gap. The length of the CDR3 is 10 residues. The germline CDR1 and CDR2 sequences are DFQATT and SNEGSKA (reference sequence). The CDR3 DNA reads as TGCAGTGCTCTCCGGACACTCGCTTTCTTT. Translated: CSALRTLAFF.